These T cell receptor beta chains were read from a single sample in a study of OX40 agonist ivuxolimab in advanced cancers. Sequenced by immunoSEQ multiplex PCR; TCRdb stores in-frame clones only, minus some. In the table there are roughly 82,000 clones, about 89% of which are singletons. The sequencing here drew on CD4+ or CD8+ T cells sorted from blood, taken in a trial of the OX40 agonist ivuxolimab. The source of these receptors is an adult with an advanced solid tumor such as melanoma, head and neck, liver or kidney cancer. Each CDR3 is given with its conserved first and last residue. The listing skips clone size in some rows; elsewhere it reads once, few, many or a size class.

cdr3_aa cdr3_length clone_size j_call v_call
CASSGREIYAGNTIYF 16 NA TRBJ1-3 TRBV6-1
CASRSQFYTGLTGELFF 17 NA TRBJ2-2 TRBV21-1
CASKKHGSNQPQHF 14 NA TRBJ1-5 TRBV6-4
CASSPLATGTPYGYTF 16 NA TRBJ1-2 TRBV18
CASSLAGGGNEQFF 14 NA TRBJ2-1 TRBV28
CASSPPGAQQNEQYF 15 NA TRBJ2-7 TRBV18
CASSFEGPIRPRNTIYF 17 NA TRBJ1-3 TRBV7-9
CASSSYLAGTKAFF 14 NA TRBJ1-1 TRBV28
CASSAFGQGPQPQHF 15 NA TRBJ1-5 TRBV6-5
CASSTTDTQYF 11 NA TRBJ2-3 TRBV7-9
CASILTFMAQPQHF 14 NA TRBJ1-5 TRBV6-1
CASSLGGTGTNEQFF 15 NA TRBJ2-1 TRBV5-1
CASSLVATGATNEKLFF 17 NA TRBJ1-4 TRBV5-1
CASSLADTLNTEAFF 15 NA TRBJ1-1 TRBV28
CASSYSGEEDGYTF 14 once TRBJ1-2 TRBV6-5
CASRPSGQEYSNQPQHF 17 NA TRBJ1-5 TRBV27
CAISEGQPTQETQYF 15 NA TRBJ2-5 TRBV10-3
CSVEKGGRDEQYF 13 NA TRBJ2-7 TRBV29-1
CASSRADAGTDTQYF 15 NA TRBJ2-3 TRBV7-9
CTSPRGGRTYEQYF 14 NA TRBJ2-7 TRBV1
CASTPDLGVLTLHF 14 NA TRBJ1-6 TRBV19
CASSEQGSYGYTF 13 NA TRBJ1-2 TRBV19
CASSEASGARGGYGYTF 17 NA TRBJ1-2 TRBV2
CASSLAGLQETQYF 14 NA TRBJ2-5 TRBV5-6
CASSEALIGRMRGLANEKLFF 21 NA TRBJ1-4 TRBV6-1
CASSRGGSNTEAFF 14 NA TRBJ1-1 TRBV11-3
CASSPRTGVQETQYF 15 NA TRBJ2-5 TRBV7-9
CASSNRGATEAFF 13 NA TRBJ1-1 TRBV19
CSVGTTGTNYGYTF 14 once TRBJ1-2 TRBV29-1